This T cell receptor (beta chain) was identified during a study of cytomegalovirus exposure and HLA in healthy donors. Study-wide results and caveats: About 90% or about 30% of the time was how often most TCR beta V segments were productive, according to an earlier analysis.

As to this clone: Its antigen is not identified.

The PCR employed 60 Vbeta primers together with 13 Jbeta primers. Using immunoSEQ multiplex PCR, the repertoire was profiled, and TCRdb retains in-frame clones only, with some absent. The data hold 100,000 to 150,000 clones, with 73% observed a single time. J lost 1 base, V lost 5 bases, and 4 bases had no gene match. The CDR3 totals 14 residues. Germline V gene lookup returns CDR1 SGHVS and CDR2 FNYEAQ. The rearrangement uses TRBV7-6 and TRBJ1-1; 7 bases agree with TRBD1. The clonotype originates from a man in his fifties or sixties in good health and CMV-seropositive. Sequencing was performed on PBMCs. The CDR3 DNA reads TGTGCCAGCAGCGGACAGGTATCGAACACTGAAGCTTTCTTT. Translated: CASSGQVSNTEAFF. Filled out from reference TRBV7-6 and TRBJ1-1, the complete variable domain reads GAGVSQSPRYKVTKRGQDVALRCDPISGHVSLYWYRQALGQGPEFLTYFNYEAQQDKSGLPNDRFSAERPEGSISTLTIQRTEQRDSAMYRCASSGQVSNTEAFFGQGTRLTVV.